The 21 T cell receptor beta chains given below trace back to one sample, sequenced in a study of CD8 T cells in Susac syndrome (dated by TCRdb to between 2018 and 2020). Library creation used the immunoSEQ multiplex PCR assay. RNA was extracted using the RNeasy kit, and about 0.45 to 1 ug of the RNA was reverse transcribed with random hexamers. Using fastp trimming at Q25 and MiXCR clonotype assembly, TCRdb reanalyzed the public sequencing data and kept in-frame beta chains. Here each entry gathers all rows of one CDR3 protein and keeps the most common genes and DNA. The table for this sample lists 200,000 or so distinct CDR3 sequences; over 90% of them were counted only once. In total, the top ten clones hold 0.085% to 0.095% of the sample. Material: CD4+ T cells from PBMCs. These receptors originate from a human donor with multiple sclerosis.

The V call is TRBV11-3, the J call TRBJ2-5; maybe TRBD1 (5 bases). The CDR3 contains 15 residues. With 6 bases removed from V and 2 bases from J, the gap between germline ends came to 16 bases. Germline assignment: CDR1 SGHNT and CDR2 YENEEA. CDR3 in amino acids: CASSAGIQAQETQYF. The CDR3 DNA reads as TGTGCCAGCAGTGCCGGAATACAGGCTCAAGAGACCCAGTACTTC.

This clonotype was counted a single time. V usage is TRBV2 and J usage is TRBJ2-7; D unresolved. Germline V gene sequence: CDR1 SNHLY, CDR2 FYNNEI. The CDR3 has 12 residues. V was pared by 2 bases and J by 4 bases, with 6 bases between. CDR3 in DNA: TGTGCCAGCAGTGAAATTTTGTACGAGCAGTACTTC. This translates into CASSEILYEQYF.

The chain links TRBV20-1 to TRBJ2-1; 12 bases are shared with TRBD2. From germline, CDR1 is DFQATT and CDR2 SNEGSKA (reference sequence). After removal of 1 base from V and 5 bases from J, the junction contained 9 bases not matched to a gene. The CDR3 consists of 17 residues. CDR3 in amino acids: CSARGLAGVVGNNEQFF. In DNA form, the CDR3 reads TGCAGTGCTAGAGGACTAGCGGGAGTCGTGGGGAACAATGAGCAGTTCTTC.

This chain connects TRBV27 to TRBJ2-1; 11 bases fit TRBD1. Germline CDR1 reads MNHEY; CDR2 reads SMNVEV (reference sequence). The CDR3 contains 16 residues. V trimming: 6 bases; J trimming: 2 bases; junction bases outside the gene matches: 6. The CDR3 DNA is TGTGCCAGCAGCCCCCGGGACAGGGGGGCCTACAATGAGCAGTTCTTC. Residues: CASSPRDRGAYNEQFF.

The V call is TRBV3-1, the J call TRBJ2-1; the match to TRBD2 covers 13 bases. Germline V gives CDR1 LGHDT, CDR2 YNNKEL (reference sequence). This CDR3 has 16 amino acids. J gave up 4 bases and V 4 bases, and 4 bases lay outside the gene matches. The CDR3, as DNA: TGTGCCAGCAGCCTGATGACTAGCGGGGGGTACAATGAGCAGTTCTTC. This codes for CASSLMTSGGYNEQFF.

J is TRBJ2-1 and V is TRBV5-1; no clear D. This CDR3 has 15 residues. Germline V CDR1 and CDR2: SGHRS, YFSETQ. Trimming left V 8 bases short and J 1 base short, with 16 bases between. CDR3 region: CASSTDWASYNEQFF. The CDR3 nucleotides read TGCGCCAGTAGTACCGACTGGGCATCCTACAATGAGCAGTTCTTC.

The table lists this clonotype with a few counts. The rearrangement links TRBV5-4 to TRBJ2-2; D is unresolved. V shed 5 bases and J shed 2 bases, with 10 bases lying between them. The CDR3 loop spans 14 amino acids. CDR1 and CDR2 (germline): SGHNT, YYREEE (reference sequence). This CDR3 reads CASRRDRNTGELFF. The CDR3 coding sequence is TGTGCCAGCAGACGAGATCGCAACACCGGGGAGCTGTTTTTT. The entire variable domain, with the rest obtained from reference TRBV5-4 and TRBJ2-2, is as follows: ETGVTQSPTHLIKTRGQQVTLRCSSQSGHNTVSWYQQALGQGPQFIFQYYREEENGRGNFPPRFSGLQFPNYSSELNVNALELDDSALYLCASRRDRNTGELFFGEGSRLTVL.

This chain joins TRBV3-1 and TRBJ2-3; the match to TRBD2 covers 11 bases. The CDR3 contains 16 residues. From germline, CDR1 is LGHDT and CDR2 YNNKEL (reference sequence). Trimming at V came to 2 bases and at J to 7 bases, leaving 8 bases not matched to a gene. CDR3 amino acids: CASSQLAGLAANTQYF. The CDR3 DNA reads as TGTGCCAGCAGCCAACTAGCGGGACTAGCGGCTAATACGCAGTATTTT.

The chain carries TRBV4-1 and TRBJ2-7; D is unclear. Germline values: CDR1 MGHRA, CDR2 YSYEKL. V gave up 0 bases and J gave up 3 bases, with 9 bases separating them. The CDR3 is made up of 14 amino acids. The CDR3 here is CASSQDSKDYEQYF. The CDR3 DNA is TGCGCCAGCAGCCAAGACTCTAAAGACTACGAGCAGTACTTC.

This clonotype was found once. The chain links TRBV5-6 to TRBJ1-1; D is ambiguous. Germline assignment: CDR1 SGHDT and CDR2 YYEEEE. CDR3 length equals 14 residues. Trimming shortened V by 0 bases and J by 0 bases, and 6 bases separated the two germline ends. The CDR3 region is CASSLDIMNTEAFF. CDR3 coding DNA: TGTGCCAGCAGCTTGGACATTATGAACACTGAAGCTTTCTTT.

This chain connects TRBV29-1 to TRBJ1-1, with 7 bases fitting TRBD1. From germline, CDR1 is SQVTM and CDR2 ANQGSEA. Germline trimming cut 7 bases from V and 6 bases from J; bases unmatched to any gene: 11. The CDR3 is 13 residues long. CDR3 DNA sequence: TGCAGCGGTGTGACAGGGTGGGTCGCTGAAGCTTTCTTT. Translating it yields CSGVTGWVAEAFF.

This chain connects TRBV29-1 to TRBJ1-1, with TRBD1 as a possible D gene (6 bases). CDR1 and CDR2 from the germline V gene are SQVTM and ANQGSEA. Deletions cut 6 bases from V and 4 bases from J, with 21 bases between. There are 15 residues in the CDR3. The CDR3 here is CSVGNMGGLVTEAFF. In DNA, the CDR3 is TGCAGCGTGGGTAACATGGGGGGGCTCGTCACTGAAGCTTTCTTT.

The chain carries TRBV2 and TRBJ2-7; TRBD2 might be the D (7 bases). The germline CDR1 and CDR2 sequences are SNHLY and FYNNEI. V was clipped by 10 bases and J by 4 bases, with 20 bases between them. The CDR3 extends over 14 amino acids. The DNA for the CDR3 is TGTGCCACAAGGGGGGGCACTCTCGGGTACGAGCAGTACTTC. Protein: CATRGGTLGYEQYF.

The chain links TRBV3-1 to TRBJ2-7, with D perhaps matching TRBD2 (6 bases). The V end lost 2 bases, the J end lost 2 bases, and 10 bases lay between the germline ends. Germline CDR1 LGHDT, CDR2 YNNKEL (reference sequence). The CDR3 is made up of 14 amino acids. DNA of the CDR3: TGTGCCAGCAGCCAATGGGACTCAACCTACGAGCAGTACTTC. Amino acid sequence: CASSQWDSTYEQYF.

The chain uses TRBV20-1 and TRBJ2-3; 11 positions match TRBD2. The CDR3 totals 16 residues. In germline, CDR1 is DFQATT, CDR2 SNEGSKA (reference sequence). V gave up 5 bases and J gave up 2 bases; unmatched junction bases: 9. The CDR3 spells CSAASLAGANTDTQYF. The CDR3 DNA reads as TGCAGTGCTGCCTCACTAGCGGGGGCCAACACAGATACGCAGTATTTT.

This clonotype was detected only once. This sequence joins TRBV15 and TRBJ2-1, with no clear D. V gave up 3 bases and J gave up 6 bases, with 6 bases separating them. The V gene's germline CDR1 is LNHNV and CDR2 YYDKDF (reference sequence). This CDR3 contains 12 residues. The CDR3 spells CATSRGLNEQFF. CDR3 DNA: TGTGCCACCAGCAGGGGCCTCAATGAGCAGTTCTTC. Using reference TRBV15 and TRBJ2-1 for the parts outside the CDR3, the full variable domain is DAMVIQNPRYQVTQFGKPVTLSCSQTLNHNVMYWYQQKSSQAPKLLFHYYDKDFNNEADTPDNFQSRRPNTSFCFLDIRSPGLGDTAMYLCATSRGLNEQFFGPGTRLTVL.

CDR3 in DNA: TGTGCCAGCAGTCTTACAGGGGAGAAACAAGAGACCCAGTACTTC. Translation: CASSLTGEKQETQYF. The rearrangement uses TRBV7-3 and TRBJ2-5; TRBD1 matches at 7 bases. From germline, CDR1 is SGHTA and CDR2 FQGTGA. The CDR3 contains 15 residues. V lost 6 bases to trimming and J lost 2 bases; unmatched junction nucleotides: 9.

The chain recombines TRBV5-1 with TRBJ1-2; the D gene is possibly TRBD1 (6 bases). The CDR3 sequence is 15 residues long. Between the trimmed V and J ends, which lost 0 bases and 4 bases, there was a span of 13 bases. Germline lookup yields CDR1 SGHRS and CDR2 YFSETQ. The CDR3 reads CASSLDGQSGYGYTF. The CDR3 DNA is TGCGCCAGCAGCTTGGATGGACAGAGCGGCTATGGCTACACCTTC.

This clonotype occurred once. The chain joins TRBV20-1 to TRBJ2-7; the D is unclear. This CDR3 spans 12 amino acids. With 3 bases removed from V and 2 bases from J, the gap between germline ends came to 8 bases. CDR1 DFQATT and CDR2 SNEGSKA come from the germline V gene (reference sequence). The CDR3 loop reads CSASDSTYEQYF. The CDR3 region has the DNA TGCAGTGCTAGCGACTCTACCTACGAGCAGTACTTC.

The rearrangement uses TRBV29-1 and TRBJ2-7, with TRBD2 matching 8 bases. CDR3 size: 15 residues. CDR1 and CDR2 from the germline V gene are SQVTM and ANQGSEA. J gave up 0 bases and V 6 bases, and 10 bases lay outside the gene matches. CDR3 loop: CSVRFSGMSSYEQYF. DNA of the CDR3: TGCAGCGTCCGCTTTAGCGGGATGAGCTCCTACGAGCAGTACTTC.

This clonotype is a singleton in its sample. The chain links TRBV19 to TRBJ2-7, with D perhaps matching TRBD1 (5 bases). Germline CDR1 is LNHDA and CDR2 is SQIVND (reference sequence). The CDR3 totals 11 residues. V gave up 9 bases and J gave up 5 bases, with 11 bases separating them. For the CDR3, the DNA is TGTGCCAGGCAGGGTGGCCACGAGCAGTACTTC. Amino acid sequence: CARQGGHEQYF.